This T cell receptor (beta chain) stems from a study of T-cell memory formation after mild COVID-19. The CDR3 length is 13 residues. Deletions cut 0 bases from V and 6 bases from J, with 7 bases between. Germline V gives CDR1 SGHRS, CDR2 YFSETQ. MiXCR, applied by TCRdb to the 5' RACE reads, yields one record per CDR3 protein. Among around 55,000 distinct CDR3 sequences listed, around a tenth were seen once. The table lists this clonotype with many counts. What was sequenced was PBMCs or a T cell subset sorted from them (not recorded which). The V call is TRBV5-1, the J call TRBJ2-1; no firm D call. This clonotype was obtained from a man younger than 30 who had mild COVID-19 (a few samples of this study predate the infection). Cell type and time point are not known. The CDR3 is CASSLGPTNEQFF. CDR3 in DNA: TGCGCCAGCAGCTTGGGACCAACCAATGAGCAGTTCTTC.